This T cell receptor beta chain is drawn from a study of blood T cells in healthy people across ages. V shed 4 bases and J shed 10 bases, with 17 bases lying between them. This CDR3 has 14 amino acids. CDR1 and CDR2 from the germline V gene are SGHAT and FQNNGV. Alongside a J-beta primer mix, a sample-barcoded 5' primer served in a second PCR lasting about 7 to 11 cycles. Every sample returned 3 million or more CDR3-containing paired-end reads. One entry per CDR3 protein results from TCRdb running MiXCR on the 5' RACE reads. The sample records approximately 690,000 distinct CDR3 sequences, approximately 40% being singletons.

This clonotype was obtained from a man of 80 years or more in good health. The sequenced sample was blood. The chain is built from TRBV11-2 and TRBJ2-1, with D perhaps matching TRBD2 (5 bases). CDR3 DNA: TGTGCCAGCAGCTACACCACACCGGGAAGAGAGCAGTTCTTC. The encoded protein is CASSYTTPGREQFF.